The T cell receptor beta chain described here comes from a study of blood T cell repertoires in COVID-19. In the study's own analysis: From reference gene primer amplification, estimates of nucleated cell counts were derived. The protocol was immunoSEQ multiplex PCR, while the TCRdb copy is restricted to in-frame clones and leaves out a portion. The V and J calls and clone size were taken over from that table, and D and trimming were inferred from the DNA. The sample lists 200,000 to 300,000 clones, 75% to 85% occurring once. The germline CDR1 and CDR2 sequences are SGHTA and FQGTGA. Trimming took off 10 bases at V and 5 bases at J, with 15 bases between the two ends. This CDR3 contains 12 residues.

This clonotype originated in a woman aged 55-69 years with active or convalescent COVID-19. The chain couples TRBV7-3 to TRBJ2-7; D possibly corresponds to TRBD2 (7 bases). The source material was peripheral blood. As DNA, the CDR3 is TGTGCCATCCCGAGGGGGGGGAACGAGCAGTACTTC. As protein: CAIPRGGNEQYF.